The 28 T cell receptor beta chains reported below all come from one sample, sequenced in a study of shared clonotypes between healthy human individuals. Sequencing used immunoSEQ multiplex PCR; TCRdb keeps in-frame clones, though not all of them. The table includes 200,000 to 250,000 clones, over 60% detected once. The specimen was memory CD4+ T cells sorted from blood. The subset: CD45RA-negative fraction. The receptors were gathered from a man under 40 in good health.

The CDR3 bases are TGTGCCAGCAGCTCTATCCCAGAAGTGTACGAGCAGTACTTC. Translated: CASSSIPEVYEQYF. The gene calls are TRBV11-2 and TRBJ2-7; D is unresolved. The germline CDR1 and CDR2 sequences are SGHAT and FQNNGV. This CDR3 spans 14 amino acids. Trimming removed 4 bases from V and 4 bases from J, with 14 bases in between.

This clone showed up many times. The chain is built from TRBV5-1 and TRBJ2-3; D may be TRBD2 (6 bases). This CDR3 is built from 14 residues. V was pared by 5 bases and J by 3 bases, with 13 bases between. From germline, CDR1 is SGHRS and CDR2 YFSETQ. The CDR3 DNA sequence: TGCGCCAGCAGTGGGGGGATTCGAACAGATACGCAGTATTTT. Translated: CASSGGIRTDTQYF.

This chain uses TRBV21-1 with TRBJ2-1; the table's TRBD2 call for D was not verified on the DNA. TRBV21-1 is shown as a pseudogene. The CDR3 length is 13 residues. CDR3: CARLADPYNEQFF. CDR3 in DNA: TGTGCCAGGTTAGCGGACCCGTACAATGAGCAGTTCTTC.

Only a few counts were recorded for this clone. The chain carries TRBV7-2 and TRBJ1-1; TRBD1 aligns across 7 bases. The CDR3 contains 15 residues. Germline CDR1 is SGHTA and CDR2 is FQGNSA. With 6 bases clipped from V and 5 bases from J, the junction kept 12 bases outside the gene matches. The CDR3 DNA follows: TGTGCCAGCAGTCGAGACAGGGCCTCATTGACTGAAGCTTTCTTT. The encoded protein is CASSRDRASLTEAFF. The full variable domain, rest sourced from reference TRBV7-2 and TRBJ1-1, is GAGVSQSPSNKVTEKGKDVELRCDPISGHTALYWYRQSLGQGLEFLIYFQGNSAPDKSGLPSDRFSAERTGGSVSTLTIQRTQQEDSAVYLCASSRDRASLTEAFFGQGTRLTVV.

This clone was seen only a few times. The J gene is TRBJ1-1, the V gene TRBV2; D is unresolved. The V end lost 6 bases, the J end lost 2 bases, and 22 bases lay between the germline ends. There are 17 residues in the CDR3. Per germline, CDR1 SNHLY and CDR2 FYNNEI. The CDR3 region is CASRNPLMEAGNTEAFF. DNA of the CDR3: TGTGCCAGCAGAAACCCTCTCATGGAGGCAGGAAACACTGAAGCTTTCTTT.

V and J are TRBV5-1 and TRBJ2-5, with TRBD1 matching over 8 bases. V gave up 0 bases and J gave up 5 bases; unmatched junction bases: 9. The CDR3 runs to 16 residues. CDR1 and CDR2 from the germline V gene are SGHRS and YFSETQ. CDR3 sequence: CASSLVLPGQGETQYF. The CDR3 DNA reads TGCGCCAGCAGCTTGGTGTTACCTGGACAGGGTGAGACCCAGTACTTC.

The chain carries TRBV5-1 and TRBJ1-2; a possible D gene is TRBD1 (5 bases). CDR1 SGHRS and CDR2 YFSETQ come from the germline V gene. The CDR3 runs to 13 residues. V lost 3 bases, J lost 6 bases, and 12 bases lay in between. The CDR3 DNA sequence: TGCGCCAGCAGCTCCGGGACGTATAATGGCTACACCTTC. This sequence encodes CASSSGTYNGYTF. Full variable domain (rest looked up from reference TRBV5-1 and TRBJ1-2): KAGVTQTPRYLIKTRGQQVTLSCSPISGHRSVSWYQQTPGQGLQFLFEYFSETQRNKGNFPGRFSGRQFSNSRSEMNVSTLELGDSALYLCASSSGTYNGYTFGSGTRLTVV.

The CDR3 sequence: CASSRDRVDEQYF. The DNA of the CDR3 is TGTGCCAGTAGTAGGGACAGGGTTGACGAGCAGTACTTC. The chain has TRBV19 and TRBJ2-7; the match to TRBD1 covers 9 bases. Germline V lookup: CDR1 LNHDA, CDR2 SQIVND (reference sequence). CDR3 length: 13 residues. With V trimmed by 4 bases and J by 5 bases, 3 bases remained unmatched.

This chain connects TRBV5-4 to TRBJ2-1, with 8 positions matching TRBD2. The V segment lost 4 bases and the J segment 5 bases; nucleotides outside the gene matches: 5. The V gene's germline CDR1 is SGHNT and CDR2 YYREEE (reference sequence). This CDR3 region has 14 residues. Written as DNA, the CDR3 is TGTGCCAGCAGCCGGGGGGGAATAGACAATGAGCAGTTCTTC. As protein: CASSRGGIDNEQFF.

This sequence joins TRBV18 and TRBJ2-1, with D unresolved. Between the trimmed V and J ends, which lost 0 bases and 8 bases, there was a span of 14 bases. Germline V CDR1 and CDR2: KGHSH, LQKENI. The CDR3 spans 15 residues. The CDR3: CASSPPSAHGDEQFF. The CDR3 coding sequence is TGTGCCAGCTCACCACCGAGCGCGCATGGTGATGAGCAGTTCTTC.

The gene calls are TRBV2 and TRBJ2-7; 8 nucleotides match TRBD2. The CDR3 spans 13 residues. V lost 7 bases, J lost 6 bases, and 8 bases stayed unmatched. Per the germline V gene, CDR1 is SNHLY and CDR2 is FYNNEI. The CDR3 sequence is CASNPRLAGEQYF. CDR3 DNA: TGTGCCAGCAACCCCCGGCTAGCGGGCGAGCAGTACTTC.

The rearrangement links TRBV30 to TRBJ1-2; 9 bases fit TRBD1. Germline V gene data show CDR1 as GTSNPN and CDR2 as SVGIG (reference sequence). This CDR3 comprises 13 residues. Unmatched junction bases numbered 4, after V lost 0 bases and J lost 8 bases. The CDR3 coding sequence is TGTGCCTGGAGTGTCCGGACAGGGGTCGGCTACACCTTC. This sequence encodes CAWSVRTGVGYTF.

The chain joins TRBV5-6 to TRBJ1-5; a weak D match, TRBD1 (6 bases). V lost 3 bases and J lost 3, with 16 bases in between. Germline V gene lookup returns CDR1 SGHDT and CDR2 YYEEEE. The CDR3 runs 16 residues. The CDR3 coding sequence is TGTGCCAGCAGCTCAAGACTCCAGGGGCTCAATCAGCCCCAGCATTTT. This encodes CASSSRLQGLNQPQHF.

The chain recombines TRBV6-6 with TRBJ2-1, with D maybe TRBD2 (6 bases). The germline V gene has CDR1 MNHNY and CDR2 SVGAGI (reference sequence). The CDR3 is made up of 15 amino acids. V lost 5 bases, J lost 7 bases, and 18 bases lay in between. CDR3 nucleotide sequence: TGTGCCAGCAGTCCGAGGGGTAGCGGCCGGAATGAGCAGTTCTTC. The encoded protein is CASSPRGSGRNEQFF.

The chain joins TRBV10-3 to TRBJ2-3; no clear D. The CDR3 is 14 amino acids. Germline assignment: CDR1 ENHRY and CDR2 SYGVKD. Trimming cost V 5 bases and J 1 base, with 10 bases left between them. The CDR3 loop is CAISQQTRTDTQYF. Here the CDR3 DNA reads TGTGCCATCAGTCAGCAAACACGCACAGATACGCAGTATTTT.

The chain is built from TRBV6-1 and TRBJ2-5; D unclear. V gave up 0 bases and J gave up 2 bases, with 10 bases separating them. The CDR3 runs to 15 residues. Per the germline V gene, CDR1 is MNHNS and CDR2 is SASEGT. CDR3 loop: CASSEAGVKQETQYF. The DNA for the CDR3 is TGTGCCAGCAGTGAAGCAGGAGTTAAGCAAGAGACCCAGTACTTC.

V is TRBV5-1 and J is TRBJ2-4, with D tentatively TRBD2 (6 bases). The CDR3 extends over 18 amino acids. Trimming removed 2 bases from V and 1 base from J, with 19 bases in between. Per germline, CDR1 SGHRS and CDR2 YFSETQ. The CDR3 DNA reads TGCGCCAGCAGCTTAATCCCGCAAGGAGGGGTGGCCAAAAACATTCAGTACTTC. This translates into CASSLIPQGGVAKNIQYF.

The chain has TRBV7-9 and TRBJ2-1; 12 nucleotides match TRBD2. The CDR3 loop spans 15 amino acids. CDR1 is SEHNR, CDR2 FQNEAQ, per germline (reference sequence). V gave up 5 bases and J gave up 6 bases; unmatched junction bases: 5. The chain's CDR3 is CASSQTSGSLNEQFF. CDR3 DNA: TGTGCCAGCAGCCAGACTAGCGGGAGCCTCAATGAGCAGTTCTTC.

The chain has TRBV5-4 and TRBJ2-7, with 7 bases aligning to TRBD1. V trimming: 4 bases; J trimming: 2 bases; junction bases outside the gene matches: 9. The CDR3 length is 15 residues. Germline V lookup: CDR1 SGHNT, CDR2 YYREEE (reference sequence). CDR3 bases: TGTGCCAGCAGCCTGTCGACAGGGACAGCCTACGAGCAGTACTTC. Residues: CASSLSTGTAYEQYF.

J is TRBJ2-1 and V is TRBV5-1; 9 bases line up with TRBD1. The V segment lost 4 bases and the J segment 9 bases; nucleotides outside the gene matches: 11. The length of the CDR3 is 15 residues. CDR1 is SGHRS and CDR2 is YFSETQ in the germline V gene. CDR3 protein: CASSQPGQGGGEQFF. The CDR3 coding sequence is TGCGCCAGCAGCCAACCGGGACAGGGAGGTGGTGAGCAGTTCTTC. Complete variable domain (other parts from reference TRBV5-1 and TRBJ2-1): KAGVTQTPRYLIKTRGQQVTLSCSPISGHRSVSWYQQTPGQGLQFLFEYFSETQRNKGNFPGRFSGRQFSNSRSEMNVSTLELGDSALYLCASSQPGQGGGEQFFGPGTRLTVL.

This clone was found a few times. Here the CDR3 DNA reads TGTGCCAGCAGCTCCCCCACGCGGGTCCCCACCGGGGAGCTGTTTTTT. It yields the protein CASSSPTRVPTGELFF. V gene TRBV7-8 combines with J gene TRBJ2-2; tentatively, D is TRBD2 (5 bases). Per the germline V gene, CDR1 is SGHVS and CDR2 is FQNEAQ. The CDR3 covers 16 residues. Trimming took off 4 bases at V and 4 bases at J, with 16 bases between the two ends.

The chain recombines TRBV28 with TRBJ2-3; unclear D gene. The length of the CDR3 is 15 residues. CDR1 and CDR2 from the germline V gene are MDHEN and SYDVKM. Trimming removed 0 bases at V and 4 bases at J, with 11 bases between. The CDR3 bases are TGTGCCAGCAGTTTATGGGGCGAGAGACCAGATACGCAGTATTTT. Its translation is CASSLWGERPDTQYF.

The table lists this clone with a few counts. The V call is TRBV28, the J call TRBJ2-1, with 12 bases aligning to TRBD2. The length of the CDR3 is 19 residues. The junction had 14 bases not matched to a gene; V was cut back by 8 bases and J by 0 bases. Germline V gene data show CDR1 as MDHEN and CDR2 as SYDVKM. The CDR3 spells CASPPGLAGYPNSYNEQFF. CDR3 bases: TGTGCCAGCCCACCTGGACTAGCGGGATACCCAAACTCCTACAATGAGCAGTTCTTC.

This clone was detected only once. The rearrangement joins TRBV6-5 to TRBJ2-4; TRBD1 matches at 9 bases. Germline lookup yields CDR1 MNHEY and CDR2 SVGAGI. V lost 3 bases to trimming and J lost 4 bases; unmatched junction nucleotides: 7. The CDR3 spans 16 residues. The CDR3: CASSYPPGTGKNIQYF. The CDR3 DNA reads TGTGCCAGCAGTTATCCGCCCGGGACAGGGAAAAACATTCAGTACTTC.

The chain couples TRBV5-4 to TRBJ2-4, with TRBD2 matching over 8 bases. The junction had 10 bases not matched to a gene; V was cut back by 4 bases and J by 7 bases. Germline V gene data show CDR1 as SGHNT and CDR2 as YYREEE (reference sequence). This CDR3 has 15 amino acids. CDR3 coding DNA: TGTGCCAGCAGCCCCGGGGGGGGCGCCGGGAACATTCAGTACTTC. Its protein product is CASSPGGGAGNIQYF.

This clone was found a few times. This sequence joins TRBV28 and TRBJ2-7; tentatively, D is TRBD1 (5 bases). V was trimmed by 2 bases and J by 4 bases, leaving 9 bases between them. This CDR3 spans 13 amino acids. The germline CDR1 and CDR2 sequences are MDHEN and SYDVKM. CDR3 amino acids: CASSLMGRYEQYF. The CDR3 DNA reads TGTGCCAGCAGTTTAATGGGGCGGTACGAGCAGTACTTC.

The J gene is TRBJ1-1, the V gene TRBV7-2; weak D call: TRBD1 (6 bases). Trimming removed 5 bases at V and 4 bases at J, with 17 bases between. Germline CDR1 and CDR2: SGHTA and FQGNSA. The CDR3 extends over 15 amino acids. The CDR3 coding sequence is TGTGCCAGCAGCCAAGCGGGACAAAGGGGCACTGAAGCTTTCTTT. Amino acid sequence: CASSQAGQRGTEAFF. The full variable domain, with the rest looked up from reference TRBV7-2 and TRBJ1-1, is GAGVSQSPSNKVTEKGKDVELRCDPISGHTALYWYRQSLGQGLEFLIYFQGNSAPDKSGLPSDRFSAERTGGSVSTLTIQRTQQEDSAVYLCASSQAGQRGTEAFFGQGTRLTVV.

The CDR3 here is CASSLWTGGEYTEAFF. The CDR3 DNA is TGTGCCAGCAGCCTTTGGACAGGGGGGGAGTACACTGAAGCTTTCTTT. The chain carries TRBV5-5 and TRBJ1-1; 10 nucleotides match TRBD1. The CDR3 runs to 16 residues. V shed 4 bases, J shed 3 bases, and the junction held 9 bases outside the gene matches. In germline, CDR1 is SGHKS, CDR2 YYEKEE (reference sequence).